These T cell receptor beta chains were read from a single sample in a study of cytomegalovirus exposure and HLA in healthy donors. Method: immunoSEQ multiplex PCR; TCRdb's copy keeps in-frame clones and lacks some. The table has a few hundred thousand clones, 75% to 90% seen once. Sequencing input: PBMCs. The receptors derive from a girl aged 2-15 years in good health and CMV-seronegative. The CDR3 runs from the conserved cysteine through the conserved F or W. A D gene is named only where the DNA matches it firmly. A clone size is listed for some rows: how often the clone was seen (once, few, many), or a class if it is expanded.

J gene: TRBJ1-5
D gene: NA
clone size: NA
V gene: TRBV7-8
CDR3 DNA: TGTGCCAGCAGGGGGGCTTCTAGCAATCAGCCCCAGCATTTT
CDR3 protein: CASRGASSNQPQHF

J gene: TRBJ2-7
D gene: TRBD1
clone size: NA
V gene: TRBV7-6
CDR3 DNA: TGTGCCAGCAGCTTAGAGGGACAGGGGGCCTACGAGCAGTACTTC
CDR3 protein: CASSLEGQGAYEQYF

J gene: TRBJ1-2
D gene: NA
clone size: NA
V gene: TRBV27
CDR3 DNA: TGTGCCAGCAGGGGGGGGACCGCTTTTCGTGGCTACACCTTC
CDR3 protein: CASRGGTAFRGYTF

J gene: TRBJ2-5
D gene: TRBD2
clone size: NA
V gene: TRBV2
CDR3 DNA: TGTGCCAGCAGCACCAGGACTAGCGGATTTCAAGAGACCCAGTACTTC
CDR3 protein: CASSTRTSGFQETQYF

J gene: TRBJ2-1
D gene: TRBD2
clone size: NA
V gene: TRBV5-4
CDR3 DNA: TGTGCCAGCACCTCTAGCGGGATCTCCTACAATGAGCAGTTCTTC
CDR3 protein: CASTSSGISYNEQFF

J gene: TRBJ2-4
D gene: NA
clone size: NA
V gene: TRBV6-6
CDR3 DNA: TGTGCCAGCACCCCGGTATGGCAGGACTCCCTAGGGCAGTACTTC
CDR3 protein: CASTPVWQDSLGQYF

J gene: TRBJ1-5
D gene: TRBD1
clone size: NA
V gene: TRBV19
CDR3 DNA: TGTGCCAGTAGTATTGACAGGGGGAGTAGGAGCAATCAGCCCCAGCATTTT
CDR3 protein: CASSIDRGSRSNQPQHF

J gene: TRBJ2-2
D gene: TRBD2
clone size: few
V gene: TRBV6-4
CDR3 DNA: TGTGCCAGCAGTGAGTTAGCGGGAGGAGTAAACACCGGGGAGCTGTTTTTT
CDR3 protein: CASSELAGGVNTGELFF

J gene: TRBJ2-1
D gene: NA
clone size: NA
V gene: TRBV9
CDR3 DNA: TGTGCCAGCAGCGCCACTTATCTGAACTACAATGAGCAGTTCTTC
CDR3 protein: CASSATYLNYNEQFF

J gene: TRBJ2-1
D gene: NA
clone size: NA
V gene: TRBV30
CDR3 DNA: TGTGCCTGGAGTTCATCAGAAAATGAGCAGTTCTTC
CDR3 protein: CAWSSSENEQFF

J gene: TRBJ2-5
D gene: TRBD1
clone size: NA
V gene: TRBV29-1
CDR3 DNA: TGCAGCGTTGAAAGGGACAGTCAAGAGACCCAGTACTTC
CDR3 protein: CSVERDSQETQYF

J gene: TRBJ1-1
D gene: NA
clone size: few
V gene: TRBV7-9
CDR3 DNA: TGTGCCAGCAGCTTAGGAAGCGATCCCCGGATTGACACTGAAGCTTTCTTT
CDR3 protein: CASSLGSDPRIDTEAFF

J gene: TRBJ1-2
D gene: TRBD1
clone size: NA
V gene: TRBV27
CDR3 DNA: TGTGCCAGCAGTTTATCGCCCCAGGGGGCGCGAAGGTATGGCTACACCTTC
CDR3 protein: CASSLSPQGARRYGYTF

J gene: TRBJ1-5
D gene: NA
clone size: NA
V gene: TRBV19
CDR3 DNA: TGTGCCAGTAACAGTTGGCGTCAGCCCCAGCATTTT
CDR3 protein: CASNSWRQPQHF

J gene: TRBJ2-7
D gene: TRBD1
clone size: NA
V gene: TRBV2
CDR3 DNA: TGTGCCAGCAGTGATAAGGCAGGGGGTATCTCCTACGAGCAGTACTTC
CDR3 protein: CASSDKAGGISYEQYF

J gene: TRBJ2-7
D gene: TRBD1
clone size: once
V gene: TRBV5-1
CDR3 DNA: TGCGCCAGCAGCGTTGGACAGGGGGGTTACGAGCAGTACTTC
CDR3 protein: CASSVGQGGYEQYF

J gene: TRBJ2-1
D gene: TRBD2
clone size: NA
V gene: TRBV30
CDR3 DNA: TGTGCGGAGAGAGCGGGAGCCTCCTACAATGAGCAGTTCTTC
CDR3 protein: CAERAGASYNEQFF

J gene: TRBJ1-6
D gene: NA
clone size: NA
V gene: TRBV7-2
CDR3 DNA: TGTGCCAGCAGCTTAGGTCAGAATTCACCCCTCCACTTT
CDR3 protein: CASSLGQNSPLHF

J gene: TRBJ1-3
D gene: NA
clone size: NA
V gene: TRBV29-1
CDR3 DNA: TGCAGCGTTGGGGCTGGCGGGGGGCGCATCCCTGGAAACACCATATATTTT
CDR3 protein: CSVGAGGGRIPGNTIYF

J gene: TRBJ1-4
D gene: NA
clone size: NA
V gene: TRBV4-1
CDR3 DNA: TGCGCCAGCAGCCAATCAGGGTTCCGACGGTCGGAAAAACTGTTTTTT
CDR3 protein: CASSQSGFRRSEKLFF

J gene: TRBJ2-7
D gene: NA
clone size: NA
V gene: TRBV5-6
CDR3 DNA: TGTGCCAGCAGCCAGACACCCAGTTCCTACGAGCAGTACTTC
CDR3 protein: CASSQTPSSYEQYF

J gene: TRBJ1-1
D gene: NA
clone size: NA
V gene: TRBV6-1
CDR3 DNA: TGTGCCAGCAGTGAATACCCCAGGGAAGTGGGGAACACTGAAGCTTTCTTT
CDR3 protein: CASSEYPREVGNTEAFF

J gene: TRBJ1-2
D gene: NA
clone size: NA
V gene: TRBV27
CDR3 DNA: TGTGCCAGCAGTTTATACTTCGAGACGGGGACTAACTATGGCTACACCTTC
CDR3 protein: CASSLYFETGTNYGYTF

J gene: TRBJ2-2
D gene: NA
clone size: NA
V gene: TRBV19
CDR3 DNA: TGTGCCAGTACCACAACCGCCGGCGGGACCGGGGAGCTGTTTTTT
CDR3 protein: CASTTTAGGTGELFF

J gene: TRBJ2-7
D gene: TRBD2
clone size: few
V gene: TRBV19
CDR3 DNA: TGTGCCAGTAGTCTGGTGACTAGCGGCTACGAGCAGTACTTC
CDR3 protein: CASSLVTSGYEQYF

J gene: TRBJ2-1
D gene: NA
clone size: NA
V gene: TRBV6-5
CDR3 DNA: TGTGCCAGCAGTTCGCTCCCTGGGGGCCTCTACAATGAGCAGTTCTTC
CDR3 protein: CASSSLPGGLYNEQFF

J gene: TRBJ2-3
D gene: NA
clone size: NA
V gene: TRBV19
CDR3 DNA: TGTGCCAGTAGTATGACCAGCGGAGGTACCACAGATACGCAGTATTTT
CDR3 protein: CASSMTSGGTTDTQYF

J gene: TRBJ1-2
D gene: TRBD1
clone size: once
V gene: TRBV7-6
CDR3 DNA: TGTGCCAGCAGCGGAGGGACAGGGGGAAACTATGGCTACACCTTC
CDR3 protein: CASSGGTGGNYGYTF

J gene: TRBJ2-1
D gene: NA
clone size: NA
V gene: TRBV12-2
CDR3 DNA: TGTGCAAGTCGCCTACCGGGACTAGCGGGATACTTCTCCTACAATGAGCAGTTCTTC
CDR3 protein: CASRLPGLAGYFSYNEQFF

J gene: TRBJ2-2
D gene: TRBD1
clone size: NA
V gene: TRBV28
CDR3 DNA: TGTGCCAGCAGCTTACCACAGGGGGCGCGCACCGGGGAGCTGTTTTTT
CDR3 protein: CASSLPQGARTGELFF

J gene: TRBJ2-3
D gene: NA
clone size: NA
V gene: TRBV9
CDR3 DNA: TGTGCCAGCAGTGGACTACTCGGCCCAACCACAGATACGCAGTATTTT
CDR3 protein: CASSGLLGPTTDTQYF

J gene: TRBJ2-7
D gene: TRBD2
clone size: NA
V gene: TRBV4-2
CDR3 DNA: TGTGCCAGCAGCCAAGGGGATAGCGGGAGCAACCACGAGCAGTACTTC
CDR3 protein: CASSQGDSGSNHEQYF

J gene: TRBJ2-7
D gene: NA
clone size: NA
V gene: TRBV28
CDR3 DNA: TGTGCCAGCAGTTTCCAGGGCTCCGGCTACGAGCAGTACTTC
CDR3 protein: CASSFQGSGYEQYF

J gene: TRBJ2-1
D gene: NA
clone size: once
V gene: TRBV11-2
CDR3 DNA: TGTGCCAGCAGCTTTGCCGGGGGTTCCTACAATGAGCAGTTCTTC
CDR3 protein: CASSFAGGSYNEQFF

J gene: TRBJ1-1
D gene: TRBD1
clone size: NA
V gene: TRBV29-1
CDR3 DNA: TGCAGCGTCCAAGCCAGGACAGGGCCGAACACTGAAGCTTTCTTT
CDR3 protein: CSVQARTGPNTEAFF

J gene: TRBJ1-2
D gene: NA
clone size: few
V gene: TRBV28
CDR3 DNA: TGTGCCAGCACCCAGAATCGTGGCTACACCTTC
CDR3 protein: CASTQNRGYTF

J gene: TRBJ2-5
D gene: TRBD2
clone size: few
V gene: TRBV20-1
CDR3 DNA: TGCAGTGGACTAGCGAGTGAGACCCAGTACTTC
CDR3 protein: CSGLASETQYF

J gene: TRBJ1-2
D gene: NA
clone size: NA
V gene: TRBV2
CDR3 DNA: TGTGCCAGCAGTGAATCAGGACAGAATGGCTACACCTTC
CDR3 protein: CASSESGQNGYTF

J gene: TRBJ1-3
D gene: TRBD1
clone size: few
V gene: TRBV28
CDR3 DNA: TGTGCCAGCAGTTTGGAGGGGGCGGGGGGAAACACCATATATTTT
CDR3 protein: CASSLEGAGGNTIYF

J gene: TRBJ1-1
D gene: TRBD1
clone size: NA
V gene: TRBV15
CDR3 DNA: TGTGCCACCAGCAGTCAGACAGGGCACCTAATGAACACTGAAGCTTTCTTT
CDR3 protein: CATSSQTGHLMNTEAFF

J gene: TRBJ1-1
D gene: TRBD1
clone size: few
V gene: TRBV28
CDR3 DNA: TGTGCCAGCAGTTTAGAGGCGTCAGGGGGCCGGAACACTGAAGCTTTCTTT
CDR3 protein: CASSLEASGGRNTEAFF